The sequence of this T cell receptor (beta chain) was determined in a study of cytomegalovirus exposure and HLA in healthy donors. Study-wide background: Of all 360 or so donors who were genotyped, around 82% belonged to the Caucasian-associated ancestry cluster. Study findings and constraints: Exclusion as indistinguishable affected some V segments, including TRBV6-2 and TRBV6-3.

Worth noting for this clone: Antigen specificity is unknown.

With 60 Vbeta and 13 Jbeta primers, the PCR was carried out. Assay: immunoSEQ multiplex PCR; the TCRdb copy retains only in-frame clones and omits some. The profile shows about 200,000 clones, roughly 85% of them singletons. The donors were healthy bone marrow donors. The germline V gene encodes CDR1 SGDLS and CDR2 YYNGEE. CDR3 length equals 15 residues. V shed 4 bases and J shed 4 bases, with 15 bases lying between them. The sample comprised PBMCs. The clonotype comes from a man between 18 and 29 years old in good health and CMV-seronegative. The chain recombines TRBV9 with TRBJ1-5; no firm D call. The CDR3 nucleotides are TGTGCCAGCAGCTACGAAGCCGGTCCTAATCAGCCCCAGCATTTT. Residues: CASSYEAGPNQPQHF.